This is a list of T cell receptor beta chains from one sample in a study of cytomegalovirus exposure and HLA in healthy donors. Produced via immunoSEQ multiplex PCR; TCRdb's table is partial and in-frame only. The record lists 100,000 to 150,000 clones, of which the ten most abundant hold 2.2%. Sequencing was done on a sample of PBMCs. The source is a man aged 35-49 years in good health and CMV-seronegative. Each CDR3 is given with its conserved first and last residue. Each record gives: J gene, V gene, CDR3 protein.

j_gene: TRBJ2-7
v_gene: TRBV11-2
CDR3aa: CASSLEAGGYEQYF

j_gene: TRBJ2-5
v_gene: TRBV5-4
CDR3aa: CASSYREVQETQYF

j_gene: TRBJ1-2
v_gene: TRBV29-1
CDR3aa: CSVGTGGGSYGYTF

j_gene: TRBJ2-1
v_gene: TRBV27
CDR3aa: CASSLRGVQGGSYNEQFF

j_gene: TRBJ1-5
v_gene: TRBV4-2
CDR3aa: CASSQDLANQGNGQPQHF

j_gene: TRBJ2-1
v_gene: TRBV7-8
CDR3aa: CASSLVTPRGTRHNEQFF

j_gene: TRBJ1-5
v_gene: TRBV21-1
CDR3aa: CASVSGGDSNQPQHF

j_gene: TRBJ2-5
v_gene: TRBV11-3
CDR3aa: CASSLALALQETQYF

j_gene: TRBJ2-7
v_gene: TRBV7-9
CDR3aa: CASSWGQGTYEQYF

j_gene: TRBJ2-1
v_gene: TRBV2
CDR3aa: CASSYGLERYNEQFF

j_gene: TRBJ1-5
v_gene: TRBV10-1
CDR3aa: CASSGQINQPQHF

j_gene: TRBJ2-7
v_gene: TRBV7-9
CDR3aa: CASSPPGGSKTSPYEQYF

j_gene: TRBJ2-7
v_gene: TRBV7-9
CDR3aa: CASSSSGTGYEQYF

j_gene: TRBJ2-7
v_gene: TRBV4-2
CDR3aa: CASSQPGSYEQYF

j_gene: TRBJ1-4
v_gene: TRBV5-5
CDR3aa: CASSGTQGITNEKLFF

j_gene: TRBJ1-1
v_gene: TRBV11-1
CDR3aa: CASSKGTGEYTEAFF

j_gene: TRBJ1-5
v_gene: TRBV4-1
CDR3aa: CASSQEPTGTGGQPQHF

j_gene: TRBJ2-7
v_gene: TRBV4-3
CDR3aa: CASSQSDRAASYEQYF

j_gene: TRBJ2-1
v_gene: TRBV10-3
CDR3aa: CAISQTGVGSNEQFF

j_gene: TRBJ1-1
v_gene: TRBV10-2
CDR3aa: CASSRTGSTEAFF

j_gene: .
v_gene: TRBV2
CDR3aa: CASSPDGGPSYEQYF

j_gene: TRBJ2-2
v_gene: TRBV5-1
CDR3aa: CASSQEFTGELFF

j_gene: TRBJ1-4
v_gene: TRBV4-1
CDR3aa: CASSRALGGNEKLFF

j_gene: TRBJ1-2
v_gene: TRBV19
CDR3aa: CASTNERQSTYYTF

j_gene: TRBJ1-2
v_gene: TRBV9
CDR3aa: CASSVESANYGYTF

j_gene: TRBJ1-6
v_gene: TRBV30
CDR3aa: CAWRLPSRLNSPLHF

j_gene: TRBJ1-2
v_gene: TRBV29-1
CDR3aa: CSVSAGNYGYTF

j_gene: TRBJ1-1
v_gene: TRBV7-2
CDR3aa: CASGQDDRNTEAFF

j_gene: TRBJ2-7
v_gene: TRBV6-1
CDR3aa: CASSATRLADSSYEQYF

j_gene: TRBJ1-4
v_gene: TRBV4-3
CDR3aa: CASSRLGQGDEKLFF